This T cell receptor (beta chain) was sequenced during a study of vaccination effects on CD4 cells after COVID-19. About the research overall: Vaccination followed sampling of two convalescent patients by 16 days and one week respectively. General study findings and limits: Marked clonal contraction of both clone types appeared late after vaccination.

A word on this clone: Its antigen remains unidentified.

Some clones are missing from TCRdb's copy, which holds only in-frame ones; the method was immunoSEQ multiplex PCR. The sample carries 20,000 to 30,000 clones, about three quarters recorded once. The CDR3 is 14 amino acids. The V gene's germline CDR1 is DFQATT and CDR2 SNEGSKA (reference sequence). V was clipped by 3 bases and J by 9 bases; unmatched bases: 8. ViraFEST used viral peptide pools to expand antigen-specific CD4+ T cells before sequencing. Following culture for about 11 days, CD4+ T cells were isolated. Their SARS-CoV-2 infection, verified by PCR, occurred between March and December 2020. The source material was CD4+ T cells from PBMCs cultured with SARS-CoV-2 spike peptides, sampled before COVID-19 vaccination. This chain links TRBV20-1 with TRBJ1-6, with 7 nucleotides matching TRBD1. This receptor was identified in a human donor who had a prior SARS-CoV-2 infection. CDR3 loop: CSASGRGSGSPLHF. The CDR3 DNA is TGCAGTGCTAGTGGCAGGGGGTCGGGTTCACCCCTCCACTTT.